This T cell receptor beta chain was captured in a study of blood T cell repertoires in COVID-19. TCRdb keeps only in-frame clones here, not all; method: immunoSEQ multiplex PCR. The sample holds 390,000 or so clones, roughly 89% seen once. The sequenced sample was PBMCs or T cells enriched from blood (not recorded which). The clonotype originates from a woman aged 50 to 60 who had recovered from COVID-19.

Written as DNA, the CDR3 is TGCGCCAGCAGCCAAGATAACGGAGCGGATACGCAGTATTTT. Its translation is CASSQDNGADTQYF. The rearrangement uses TRBV4-3 and TRBJ2-3, with D hard to call. The CDR3 contains 14 residues. Germline V lookup: CDR1 LGHNA, CDR2 YSLEER. V was clipped by 0 bases and J by 6 bases, with 10 bases between them.